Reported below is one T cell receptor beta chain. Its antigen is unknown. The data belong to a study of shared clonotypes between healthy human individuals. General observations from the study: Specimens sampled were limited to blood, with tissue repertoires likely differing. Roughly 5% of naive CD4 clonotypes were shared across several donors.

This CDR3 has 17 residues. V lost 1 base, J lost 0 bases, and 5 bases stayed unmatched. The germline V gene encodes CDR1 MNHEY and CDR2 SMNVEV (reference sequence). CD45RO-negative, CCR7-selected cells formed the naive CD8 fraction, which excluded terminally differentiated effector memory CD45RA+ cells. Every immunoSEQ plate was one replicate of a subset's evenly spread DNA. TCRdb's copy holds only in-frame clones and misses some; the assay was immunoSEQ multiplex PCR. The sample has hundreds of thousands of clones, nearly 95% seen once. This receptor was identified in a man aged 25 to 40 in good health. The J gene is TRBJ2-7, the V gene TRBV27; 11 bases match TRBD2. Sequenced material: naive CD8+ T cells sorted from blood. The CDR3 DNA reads TGTGCCAGCAGTTTATTGTCAACTAGCGGGAGCTCCTACGAGCAGTACTTC. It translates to CASSLLSTSGSSYEQYF.